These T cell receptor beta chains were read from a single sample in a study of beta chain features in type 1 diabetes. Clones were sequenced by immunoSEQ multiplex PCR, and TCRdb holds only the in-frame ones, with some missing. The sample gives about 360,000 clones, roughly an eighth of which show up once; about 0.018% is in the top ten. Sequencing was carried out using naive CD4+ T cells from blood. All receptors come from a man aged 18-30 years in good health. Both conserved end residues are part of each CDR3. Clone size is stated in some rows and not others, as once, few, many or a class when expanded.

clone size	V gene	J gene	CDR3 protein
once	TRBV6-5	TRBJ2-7	CASSPAGGFGEQYF
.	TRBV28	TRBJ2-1	CASSLPGTGTYNEQFF
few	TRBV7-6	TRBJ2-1	CASSRRLAGGNEQFF
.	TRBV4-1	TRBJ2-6	CASSQVSGANVLTF
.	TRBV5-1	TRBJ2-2	CASSRTGANTGELFF
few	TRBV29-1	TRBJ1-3	CSVGGPNSGNTIYF
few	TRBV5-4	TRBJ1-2	CASSLGQGANYGYTF
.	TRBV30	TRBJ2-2	CAWSFSDRGTGELFF
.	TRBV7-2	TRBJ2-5	CASSLGPGRGQETQYF
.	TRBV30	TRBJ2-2	CAWTDRGTGELFF
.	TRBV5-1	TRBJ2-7	CASSLLTGGNSYEQYF
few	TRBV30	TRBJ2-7	CAWDAWDRLSGRNYEQYF
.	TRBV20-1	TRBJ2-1	CSASQGYEQFF
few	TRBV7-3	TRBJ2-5	CASSLNGLGTGTQYF
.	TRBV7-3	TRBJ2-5	CASSPQRGGLGTQYF